Presented here are 5 T cell receptor beta chains from one specimen sequenced in a study of T cells in Graves' hyperthyroidism and ophthalmopathy. Researchers amplified the TCR beta CDR3 regions from RNA transcripts. With the HTBI primer set, the TCR CDR3 went through a first round of RT-PCR. TCRdb reprocessed the multiplex PCR reads with MiXCR, giving one entry per CDR3 protein. The table shows 210,000 or so distinct CDR3 sequences, with more than 15% occurring only once. Sequences were obtained from blood. All receptors come from a man aged 50 to 60 with Graves' hyperthyroidism.

Details on this clonotype: This may arise from a read error, as a much more abundant clone is one base away. The chain carries TRBV12-5 and TRBJ2-7, with D perhaps TRBD1 (6 bases). Germline values: CDR1 LGHNT, CDR2 FRNRAP. The CDR3 sequence is 14 residues long. The chain's CDR3 is CASDLCDRSYEQYF. CDR3 nucleotides: TGTGCTAGTGATTTGTGTGACAGGTCCTACGAGCAGTACTTC.

Ten or more counts support this clonotype. The chain has TRBV12-3 or TRBV12-4 and TRBJ1-1; 12 nucleotides align to TRBD1. This CDR3 is built from 15 residues. V gave up 6 bases and J gave up 6 bases; unmatched junction bases: 8. The CDR3 loop is CASSLGQGANPEAFF. For the CDR3, the DNA is TGTGCCAGCAGCCTGGGACAGGGGGCCAACCCTGAAGCTTTCTTT.

The rearrangement links TRBV7-9 to TRBJ2-1; 10 bases are a match to TRBD2. With V trimmed by 5 bases and J by 5 bases, 9 bases remained unmatched. Germline V gene lookup returns CDR1 SEHNR and CDR2 FQNEAQ (reference sequence). The CDR3 consists of 16 residues. In DNA form, the CDR3 reads TGTGCCAGCAGCCCCCCTAGCGGGAGATGGAACAATGAGCAGTTCTTC. It yields the protein CASSPPSGRWNNEQFF.

This clonotype was recorded at least ten times. The chain combines TRBV5-8 with TRBJ1-6; D remains ambiguous. This CDR3 comprises 16 residues. Germline V lookup: CDR1 SGHTS, CDR2 YDEGEE. The V gene lost 4 bases and the J gene lost 5 bases, with 16 bases spanning the gap. The CDR3 DNA reads as TGTGCCAGCAGCCCACTAGACGGTGGGGATAATTCACCCCTCCACTTT. It codes for CASSPLDGGDNSPLHF.

This clonotype was recorded many times. The chain has TRBV6-1 and TRBJ1-6; possible D gene TRBD1, 5 bases. Germline V CDR1 and CDR2: MNHNS, SASEGT. The V end was cut by 6 bases, the J end by 3 bases, with 9 bases between. The CDR3 runs to 14 residues. The CDR3 is CASSWDLYNSPLHF. The CDR3 DNA reads as TGTGCCAGCAGCTGGGACCTCTATAATTCACCCCTCCACTTT.